This T cell receptor beta chain derives from a study of T cell responses to AZD1222 COVID-19 vaccine. Overall study findings and caveats: When two AZD1222 doses had been given, Spike-specific TCR breadth and depth rose.

As for this clone: What it binds is not known.

The V and J ends lost 6 bases and 1 base, in that order; junction bases with no gene match: 9. The CDR3 is 17 residues long. Germline V gene sequence: CDR1 KGHSH, CDR2 LQKENI. The method was immunoSEQ multiplex PCR; TCRdb's version includes in-frame clones alone and lacks a portion of them. Of some 60,000 clones listed, roughly 90% are singletons. The TCR originated in an adult who received the AZD1222 COVID-19 vaccine. The chain employs TRBV18 and TRBJ2-2; 9 nucleotides line up with TRBD2. The sequenced sample was peripheral blood, obtained 28 days after the second AZD1222 dose. This chain's CDR3 is CASSSRLADMNTGELFF. In nucleotides, the CDR3 is TGTGCCAGCTCCTCCCGACTAGCGGACATGAACACCGGGGAGCTGTTTTTT.